The 25 T cell receptor beta chains given below trace back to one sample, sequenced in a study of cytomegalovirus exposure and HLA in healthy donors. The primer mix had 60 Vbeta and 13 Jbeta primers. Measured with immunoSEQ multiplex PCR; TCRdb has only the in-frame clones, and not every one. Among approximately 90,000 clones listed, less than 85% were seen once. The sequenced sample consisted of PBMCs. These TCRs come from a man aged 35 to 55 in good health and CMV-seropositive.

This rearrangement joins TRBV4-1 to TRBJ2-5, with TRBD1 matching over 9 bases. Germline CDR1 is MGHRA and CDR2 is YSYEKL. V was clipped by 0 bases and J by 5 bases; unmatched bases: 7. The CDR3 is made up of 16 amino acids. The CDR3 is CASSQDRDRVIETQYF. CDR3 DNA sequence: TGCGCCAGCAGCCAAGATCGGGACAGGGTAATCGAGACCCAGTACTTC.

This clone was seen just once. The V call is TRBV28, the J call TRBJ1-4; TRBD1 matches 9 bases. Germline trimming cut 4 bases from V and 7 bases from J; bases unmatched to any gene: 7. Germline V CDR1 and CDR2: MDHEN, SYDVKM. This CDR3 comprises 15 residues. The CDR3 spells CASSSTGTGSEKLFF. The CDR3 DNA is TGTGCCAGCAGTTCTACCGGGACAGGGAGTGAAAAACTGTTTTTT.

The CDR3 DNA sequence: TGTGCCAGCAGCCAAAGCGGCTACGAGCAGTACTTC. It yields the protein CASSQSGYEQYF. The chain joins TRBV7-6 to TRBJ2-7; TRBD2 might be the D (5 bases). The CDR3 is 12 residues long. In germline, CDR1 is SGHVS, CDR2 FNYEAQ. V was trimmed by 5 bases and J by 3 bases, leaving 8 bases between them.

V is TRBV5-6 and J is TRBJ1-1; 7 positions match TRBD1. Germline V gene lookup returns CDR1 SGHDT and CDR2 YYEEEE. V trimming: 1 base; J trimming: 9 bases; junction bases outside the gene matches: 6. The length of the CDR3 is 13 residues. The CDR3 is CASSLRGQTKAFF. The DNA for the CDR3 is TGTGCCAGCAGCTTGAGGGGACAGACAAAAGCTTTCTTT.

The V gene is TRBV6-5, the J gene TRBJ2-5, with D perhaps TRBD2 (7 bases). This CDR3 comprises 15 residues. Trimming shortened V by 0 bases and J by 1 base, and 9 bases separated the two germline ends. Per the germline V gene, CDR1 is MNHEY and CDR2 is SVGAGI. The CDR3 DNA follows: TGTGCCAGCAGTTACTCGCGGGGGCGCCAAGAGACCCAGTACTTC. Its translation is CASSYSRGRQETQYF.

The V gene is TRBV11-3, the J gene TRBJ1-1; the D is unclear. Germline loops: CDR1 SGHNT, CDR2 YENEEA. The CDR3 extends over 12 amino acids. V dropped 1 base and J dropped 7 bases, with 7 bases sitting between them. The CDR3 DNA is TGTGCCAGCAGCTTAGGTGAGGGTGAAGCTTTCTTT. It codes for CASSLGEGEAFF.

The genes are TRBV7-8 and TRBJ2-7, with 7 bases identical to TRBD2. The CDR3 contains 16 residues. J was trimmed by 5 bases and V by 5 bases; bases with no gene match: 15. Per germline, CDR1 SGHVS and CDR2 FQNEAQ. CDR3 region: CASSPLVEREDHEQYF. The CDR3 nucleotides are TGTGCCAGCAGCCCCCTGGTGGAACGGGAGGACCACGAGCAGTACTTC. The whole variable domain, remainder taken from reference TRBV7-8 and TRBJ2-7, is GAGVSQSPRYKVAKRGQDVALRCDPISGHVSLFWYQQALGQGPEFLTYFQNEAQLDKSGLPSDRFFAERPEGSVSTLKIQRTQQEDSAVYLCASSPLVEREDHEQYFGPGTRLTVT.

This clone was seen a handful of times. This CDR3 reads CASRGLGGYEQYF. In DNA, the CDR3 is TGTGCCAGCAGGGGTCTGGGGGGTTACGAGCAGTACTTC. This rearrangement joins TRBV25-1 to TRBJ2-7; a possible D gene is TRBD2 (6 bases). V lost 6 bases to trimming and J lost 4 bases, with 13 bases between them. The CDR3 runs 13 residues. Germline CDR1 reads MGHDK; CDR2 reads SYGVNS.

The chain employs TRBV6-5 and TRBJ2-7, with a possible D match to TRBD1 (5 bases). Germline lookup yields CDR1 MNHEY and CDR2 SVGAGI. The CDR3 is 11 amino acids. Trimming stripped 8 bases from V and 5 bases from J, with 10 bases between. CDR3 sequence: CASLQGNEQYF. CDR3 in DNA: TGTGCCAGCCTTCAGGGTAACGAGCAGTACTTC.

The gene calls are TRBV5-6 and TRBJ1-1; the D gene is possibly TRBD1 (5 bases). The V gene lost 1 base and the J gene lost 0 bases, with 13 bases spanning the gap. Germline CDR1 SGHDT, CDR2 YYEEEE. CDR3 length equals 16 residues. CDR3 sequence reads: CASSLNVGRVNTEAFF. CDR3 DNA: TGTGCCAGCAGCTTGAATGTGGGCAGGGTGAACACTGAAGCTTTCTTT.

V and J are TRBV4-1 and TRBJ2-3; D is possibly TRBD1 (5 bases). Germline assignment: CDR1 MGHRA and CDR2 YSYEKL. V was cut by 10 bases and J by 3 bases, with 20 bases left in between. The CDR3 is 15 residues long. CDR3 sequence reads: CATKFQGTLTDTQYF. DNA of the CDR3: TGCGCCACCAAATTCCAGGGTACGTTGACAGATACGCAGTATTTT.

This sequence joins TRBV10-2 and TRBJ1-1; D is ambiguous. The CDR3 length is 15 residues. Trimming left V 6 bases short and J 6 bases short, with 20 bases between. CDR1 and CDR2 from the germline V gene are WSHSY and SAAADI. The CDR3 spells CASRDPGGPGSEAFF. In nucleotides, the CDR3 is TGCGCCAGCAGGGACCCGGGAGGCCCTGGGTCTGAAGCTTTCTTT.

This rearrangement joins TRBV2 to TRBJ1-6, with a possible D match to TRBD1 (5 bases). Germline V gene lookup returns CDR1 SNHLY and CDR2 FYNNEI. Trimming removed 4 bases at V and 4 bases at J, with 11 bases between. The CDR3 is 15 residues long. The CDR3 DNA is TGTGCCAGCAGTGTAGCGGGGCCGTATAATTCACCCCTCCACTTT. The encoded protein is CASSVAGPYNSPLHF.

This chain uses TRBV5-1 with TRBJ2-3; D might be TRBD1 (7 bases). CDR1 is SGHRS and CDR2 is YFSETQ in the germline V gene. The CDR3 length is 14 residues. Between the trimmed V and J ends, which lost 4 bases and 2 bases, there was a span of 11 bases. CDR3 DNA sequence: TGCGCCAGCAGCCGGGGGACAGCCACAGATACGCAGTATTTT. Protein: CASSRGTATDTQYF.

This chain uses TRBV11-1 with TRBJ1-2; 8 bases fit TRBD1. The CDR3 spans 14 residues. CDR1 and CDR2 (germline): SGHAT, FQDESV (reference sequence). Germline trimming cut 6 bases from V and 5 bases from J; bases unmatched to any gene: 8. CDR3 in DNA: TGTGCCAGCAGTTTTGGGACAGGAAGATATGGCTACACCTTC. It codes for CASSFGTGRYGYTF. Drawing the rest from reference TRBV11-1 and TRBJ1-2, the complete variable domain is EAEVAQSPRYKITEKSQAVAFWCDPISGHATLYWYRQILGQGPELLVQFQDESVVDDSQLPKDRFSAERLKGVDSTLKIQPAELGDSAMYLCASSFGTGRYGYTFGSGTRLTVV.

The CDR3 DNA follows: TGTGCCAGCAGCTTGGTTGGACAGGGTGTAGGAGGCTACACCTTC. Translation gives CASSLVGQGVGGYTF. The chain carries TRBV5-6 and TRBJ1-2, with 8 bases fitting TRBD1. The CDR3 sequence is 15 residues long. Unmatched junction bases numbered 9, after V lost 0 bases and J lost 8 bases. From germline, CDR1 is SGHDT and CDR2 YYEEEE.

The chain links TRBV7-2 to TRBJ2-2; D is perhaps TRBD1 (5 bases). Trimming took 5 bases from V and 0 from J, leaving 13 bases between them. Germline V gives CDR1 SGHTA, CDR2 FQGNSA. The CDR3 extends over 16 amino acids. CDR3 loop: CASSLVRVSNTGELFF. The CDR3 DNA follows: TGTGCCAGCAGCCTCGTCAGGGTCTCGAACACCGGGGAGCTGTTTTTT.

J is TRBJ1-5 and V is TRBV7-2; tentative D call: TRBD1 (6 bases). The germline V gene encodes CDR1 SGHTA and CDR2 FQGNSA. The CDR3 spans 18 residues. V lost 4 bases, J lost 2 bases, and 21 bases lay in between. Here the CDR3 DNA reads TGTGCCAGCAGCTCGCGACAGGCCCGCGGCGGAGGCAATCAGCCCCAGCATTTT. Translation gives CASSSRQARGGGNQPQHF.

CDR3 sequence: CASRKGTSETYEQYF. CDR3 nucleotide sequence: TGTGCCAGCAGAAAAGGGACTAGCGAGACCTACGAGCAGTACTTC. The chain recombines TRBV6-5 with TRBJ2-7; 10 bases match TRBD2. V gave up 6 bases and J gave up 2 bases; unmatched junction bases: 7. The CDR3 runs to 15 residues. Germline V gene sequence: CDR1 MNHEY, CDR2 SVGAGI.

This clone was observed once. The chain combines TRBV6-1 with TRBJ1-3; 11 positions agree with TRBD1. The V segment lost 3 bases and the J segment 0 bases; nucleotides outside the gene matches: 10. CDR1 and CDR2 from the germline V gene are MNHNS and SASEGT. CDR3 length equals 19 residues. CDR3 residues: CASSDRGQGAANSGNTIYF. CDR3 in DNA: TGTGCCAGCAGTGATCGTGGACAGGGGGCGGCGAACTCTGGAAACACCATATATTTT.

This CDR3 reads CASSPDRVLSNQPQHF. CDR3 nucleotide sequence: TGTGCCAGTAGTCCCGACAGGGTTCTAAGCAATCAGCCCCAGCATTTT. The chain joins TRBV19 to TRBJ1-5; 7 bases agree with TRBD1. J lost 1 base, V lost 5 bases, and 8 bases had no gene match. The CDR3 has 16 residues. The V gene's germline CDR1 is LNHDA and CDR2 SQIVND (reference sequence).

The gene calls are TRBV5-1 and TRBJ2-4; possibly TRBD2 for D (5 bases). The germline V gene has CDR1 SGHRS and CDR2 YFSETQ. V lost 0 bases to trimming and J lost 0 bases, with 10 bases between them. This CDR3 contains 16 residues. CDR3 DNA sequence: TGCGCCAGCAGCTTGGCCAGCGGATTAGCCAAAAACATTCAGTACTTC. This encodes CASSLASGLAKNIQYF.

The chain links TRBV4-1 to TRBJ2-1, with a tentative D call TRBD2 (5 bases). V lost 0 bases and J 5 bases, leaving 8 bases between the germline ends. The germline CDR1 and CDR2 sequences are MGHRA and YSYEKL. The CDR3 is 14 amino acids. The CDR3 spells CASSQEVEDNEQFF. The CDR3 DNA follows: TGCGCCAGCAGCCAAGAGGTGGAGGACAATGAGCAGTTCTTC.

The chain recombines TRBV19 with TRBJ2-5, with a tentative D call TRBD1 (5 bases). The ends were cut back, 4 bases at V and 5 bases at J, with 17 bases in the middle. The germline CDR1 and CDR2 sequences are LNHDA and SQIVND (reference sequence). The CDR3 contains 15 residues. The CDR3 region is CASSTGGKGIETQYF. The DNA of the CDR3 is TGTGCCAGTAGTACGGGTGGGAAGGGGATCGAGACCCAGTACTTC.

The chain carries TRBV4-2 and TRBJ1-1, with a possible D match to TRBD1 (5 bases). CDR1 is LGHNA, CDR2 YNFKEQ, per germline. This CDR3 is built from 14 residues. V was cut by 0 bases and J by 3 bases, with 8 bases left in between. The CDR3 loop is CASSQEGRDTEAFF. The CDR3 nucleotides read TGTGCCAGCAGCCAAGAGGGCAGGGACACTGAAGCTTTCTTT.